This is a list of T cell receptor beta chains from one sample in a study of OX40 agonist ivuxolimab in advanced cancers. Repertoires were generated with immunoSEQ multiplex PCR, while TCRdb's copy carries only in-frame clones and drops some. This sample has roughly 19,000 clones, with approximately 90% found just once. Sequencing was performed on CD4+ or CD8+ T cells sorted from blood, taken in a trial of the OX40 agonist ivuxolimab. The receptors shown here come from an adult with an advanced solid tumor such as melanoma, head and neck, liver or kidney cancer. The CDR3 runs from the conserved cysteine through the conserved F or W. Fields, in order: V gene, J gene, clone size, D gene, CDR3 protein, CDR3 DNA. The D gene is left open where the match is weak. Clone size is not always given. Where it is, it says once, few, many or a class for expanded clones.

V: TRBV30; J: TRBJ2-7; size: medium-sized; D: TRBD1; CDR3: CAWSATGTVGDEQYF; DNA: TGTGCCTGGAGCGCCACCGGGACAGTTGGCGACGAGCAGTACTTC
V: TRBV6-6; J: TRBJ1-1; size: NA; D: NA; CDR3: CASSYSKMNTEAFF; DNA: TGTGCCAGCAGTTACTCGAAAATGAACACTGAAGCTTTCTTT
V: TRBV7-9; J: TRBJ1-2; size: NA; D: NA; CDR3: CASSPLDRGEGYTF; DNA: TGTGCCAGCAGCCCATTGGACAGAGGAGAAGGCTACACCTTC
V: TRBV5-6; J: TRBJ2-5; size: NA; D: NA; CDR3: CASSYPRPSGTQYF; DNA: TGTGCCAGCAGCTATCCGCGGCCGAGTGGGACCCAGTACTTC
V: TRBV27; J: TRBJ1-2; size: NA; D: NA; CDR3: CASSLSPDNYGYTF; DNA: TGTGCCAGCAGTTTGTCCCCAGACAACTATGGCTACACCTTC
V: TRBV5-4; J: TRBJ2-3; size: NA; D: NA; CDR3: CAMGVGDTQYF; DNA: TGTGCCATGGGTGTTGGGGATACGCAGTATTTT
V: TRBV6-1; J: TRBJ1-3; size: NA; D: TRBD1; CDR3: CASSEQGEDSGNTIYF; DNA: TGTGCCAGCAGTGAACAGGGGGAAGACTCTGGAAACACCATATATTTT
V: TRBV12-1; J: TRBJ1-6; size: NA; D: NA; CDR3: CASSFARRTDQRGYNSPLHF; DNA: TGTGCCAGCAGCTTTGCCCGAAGGACAGACCAACGGGGGTATAATTCACCCCTCCACTTT
V: TRBV10-1; J: TRBJ1-4; size: NA; D: NA; CDR3: CASSEIGAGVKINEKLFF; DNA: TGCGCCAGCAGTGAAATCGGGGCAGGGGTGAAGATTAATGAAAAACTGTTTTTT
V: TRBV4-2; J: TRBJ2-5; size: NA; D: TRBD2; CDR3: CASSQPGLAGGPGETQYF; DNA: TGTGCCAGCAGCCAGCCGGGACTAGCGGGGGGGCCGGGGGAGACCCAGTACTTC
V: TRBV30; J: TRBJ1-4; size: NA; D: NA; CDR3: CAWSVGGELFF; DNA: TGTGCCTGGAGTGTTGGGGGCGAACTGTTTTTT
V: TRBV19; J: TRBJ1-1; size: NA; D: NA; CDR3: CASSSWGALDTEAFF; DNA: TGTGCCAGTAGTTCCTGGGGTGCCCTGGACACTGAAGCTTTCTTT
V: TRBV5-6; J: TRBJ2-2; size: NA; D: NA; CDR3: CASSPRVIQNTGELFF; DNA: TGTGCCAGCAGCCCTCGGGTCATTCAAAACACCGGGGAGCTGTTTTTT
V: TRBV4-1; J: TRBJ2-1; size: NA; D: NA; CDR3: CASSQGSGNEQFF; DNA: TGCGCCAGCAGCCAAGGGTCTGGCAATGAGCAGTTCTTC
V: TRBV18; J: TRBJ2-7; size: NA; D: NA; CDR3: CASSPFNRFPYEQYF; DNA: TGTGCCAGCTCACCTTTCAACAGGTTTCCCTACGAGCAGTACTTC
V: TRBV27; J: TRBJ2-1; size: NA; D: NA; CDR3: CASSLTSEWNNEQFF; DNA: TGTGCCAGCAGTTTAACCTCCGAATGGAACAATGAGCAGTTCTTC
V: TRBV7-9; J: TRBJ2-2; size: NA; D: NA; CDR3: CASSAPSMRGELFF; DNA: TGTGCCAGCAGCGCCCCCAGTATGCGCGGGGAGCTGTTTTTT
V: TRBV2; J: TRBJ1-1; size: NA; D: NA; CDR3: CASSEWELNTEAFF; DNA: TGTGCCAGCAGTGAATGGGAGCTGAACACTGAAGCTTTCTTT
V: TRBV6-5; J: TRBJ1-1; size: NA; D: NA; CDR3: CASSPTQWSTEAFF; DNA: TGTGCCAGCAGTCCCACGCAGTGGAGCACTGAAGCTTTCTTT
V: TRBV10-2; J: TRBJ1-6; size: NA; D: NA; CDR3: CASSGTLYNSPLHF; DNA: TGCGCCAGCTCGGGGACACTTTATAATTCACCCCTCCACTTT
V: TRBV6-5; J: TRBJ2-5; size: once; D: NA; CDR3: CASSYAAGGSGETQYF; DNA: TGTGCCAGCAGTTACGCGGCAGGGGGGAGTGGGGAGACCCAGTACTTC
V: TRBV9; J: TRBJ2-3; size: NA; D: TRBD2; CDR3: CASSDSGMATDTQYF; DNA: TGTGCCAGCAGCGATAGCGGGATGGCCACAGATACGCAGTATTTT
V: TRBV6-6; J: TRBJ2-5; size: NA; D: TRBD2; CDR3: CASSSPAGGPETQYF; DNA: TGTGCCAGCAGTTCTCCAGCGGGGGGGCCTGAGACCCAGTACTTC
V: TRBV29-1; J: TRBJ1-1; size: NA; D: NA; CDR3: CSVQKGSTEAFF; DNA: TGCAGCGTTCAAAAGGGCTCCACTGAAGCTTTCTTT
V: TRBV6-6; J: TRBJ2-5; size: NA; D: NA; CDR3: CASSYLEFLETQYF; DNA: TGTGCCAGCAGTTACTTGGAGTTCCTGGAGACCCAGTACTTC
V: TRBV15; J: TRBJ1-5; size: NA; D: TRBD1; CDR3: CATSRQGAMQPQHF; DNA: TGTGCCACCAGCAGACAGGGGGCCATGCAGCCCCAGCATTTT
V: TRBV4-1; J: TRBJ2-1; size: NA; D: TRBD1; CDR3: CASSRQGADEQFF; DNA: TGCGCCAGCAGCCGCCAGGGGGCGGATGAGCAGTTCTTC
V: TRBV11-2; J: TRBJ1-1; size: NA; D: TRBD1; CDR3: CASSTGATEAFF; DNA: TGTGCCAGCAGCACAGGGGCCACTGAAGCTTTCTTT
V: TRBV4-1; J: TRBJ1-1; size: NA; D: NA; CDR3: CASSQVTVNTEAFF; DNA: TGCGCCAGCAGCCAAGTAACAGTTAACACTGAAGCTTTCTTT
V: TRBV11-2; J: TRBJ2-1; size: NA; D: TRBD1; CDR3: CASSLDRGSYNEQFF; DNA: TGTGCCAGCAGCTTAGACAGGGGGTCCTACAATGAGCAGTTCTTC
V: TRBV27; J: TRBJ2-2; size: NA; D: TRBD1; CDR3: CASSRGTGIAGELFF; DNA: TGTGCCAGCAGCCGAGGGACAGGGATTGCCGGGGAGCTGTTTTTT
V: TRBV15; J: TRBJ2-7; size: NA; D: NA; CDR3: CATSRADLGTYEQYF; DNA: TGTGCCACCAGCAGAGCGGATCTAGGAACCTACGAGCAGTACTTC
V: TRBV14; J: TRBJ2-3; size: once; D: NA; CDR3: CASSQDFGLLSTDTQYF; DNA: TGTGCCAGCAGCCAAGATTTCGGGCTACTAAGCACAGATACGCAGTATTTT
V: TRBV29-1; J: TRBJ2-5; size: once; D: NA; CDR3: CSVEGVGETQYF; DNA: TGCAGCGTTGAAGGGGTTGGAGAGACCCAGTACTTC
V: TRBV9; J: TRBJ1-4; size: once; D: TRBD1; CDR3: CASSAGTGDEKLFF; DNA: TGTGCCAGCAGCGCCGGGACAGGGGATGAAAAACTGTTTTTT
V: TRBV11-2; J: TRBJ2-7; size: NA; D: TRBD2; CDR3: CASSPSPGRGFDEQYF; DNA: TGTGCCAGCAGTCCATCTCCAGGGCGGGGGTTCGACGAGCAGTACTTC
V: TRBV6-1; J: TRBJ2-7; size: NA; D: NA; CDR3: CASTSFSYEQYF; DNA: TGTGCCAGCACTTCTTTCTCCTACGAGCAGTACTTC
V: TRBV2; J: TRBJ2-1; size: NA; D: TRBD2; CDR3: CASSISGGPPYNEQFF; DNA: TGTGCCAGCAGCATTAGCGGGGGGCCCCCCTACAATGAGCAGTTCTTC
V: TRBV6-5; J: TRBJ1-2; size: NA; D: NA; CDR3: CASSSRYRDPTRYTF; DNA: TGTGCCAGCAGTTCCCGGTACCGGGACCCCACACGCTACACCTTC
V: TRBV27; J: TRBJ2-7; size: NA; D: TRBD2; CDR3: CASTPTGGWREQYF; DNA: TGTGCCAGCACCCCGACGGGGGGATGGCGGGAGCAGTACTTC
V: TRBV11-2; J: TRBJ2-7; size: NA; D: NA; CDR3: CASSLNRRVMGYEQYF; DNA: TGTGCCAGCAGCTTAAACCGCAGGGTTATGGGCTACGAGCAGTACTTC
V: TRBV19; J: TRBJ2-7; size: once; D: TRBD1; CDR3: CASSTGGEQYF; DNA: TGTGCCAGTTCTACAGGGGGCGAGCAGTACTTC
V: TRBV9; J: TRBJ2-2; size: NA; D: NA; CDR3: CASSVASNTGELFF; DNA: TGTGCCAGCAGCGTAGCCTCAAACACCGGGGAGCTGTTTTTT
V: TRBV30; J: TRBJ2-7; size: NA; D: NA; CDR3: CAWSVTVYEQYF; DNA: TGTGCCTGGAGTGTGACAGTCTACGAGCAGTACTTC
V: TRBV18; J: TRBJ1-2; size: NA; D: NA; CDR3: CASSPTGSYGYTF; DNA: TGTGCCAGCTCACCGACAGGCTCCTATGGCTACACCTTC
V: TRBV30; J: TRBJ2-1; size: NA; D: TRBD1; CDR3: CAWSSGTGGSYNEQFF; DNA: TGTGCCTGGAGCTCCGGGACAGGGGGATCCTACAATGAGCAGTTCTTC
V: TRBV29-1; J: TRBJ1-2; size: NA; D: TRBD1; CDR3: CSVDPTGGLDYGYTF; DNA: TGCAGCGTAGATCCGACAGGGGGCTTAGACTATGGCTACACCTTC
V: TRBV19; J: TRBJ2-7; size: NA; D: NA; CDR3: CASSPGQTYEQYF; DNA: TGTGCCAGTAGTCCAGGACAGACCTACGAGCAGTACTTC